Shown below are 19 T cell receptor beta chains from a single sample sequenced in a study of blood T cell repertoires in COVID-19. The assay was immunoSEQ multiplex PCR, and TCRdb's table has in-frame clones only and misses some. In the table there are about 78,000 clones, approximately 86% of which are singletons. The sample was peripheral blood. The receptors stem from a man over 45 with active or convalescent COVID-19.

The chain links TRBV27 to TRBJ1-3; 7 positions match TRBD1. The germline CDR1 and CDR2 sequences are MNHEY and SMNVEV (reference sequence). The CDR3 loop spans 16 amino acids. The V and J ends lost 5 bases and 0 bases, in that order; junction bases with no gene match: 7. This chain's CDR3 is CASSTMTGFSGNTIYF. The CDR3 DNA is TGTGCCAGCAGTACGATGACAGGGTTCTCTGGAAACACCATATATTTT.

A few counts support this clone. V usage is TRBV3-1 (or the pseudogene TRBV3-2) and J usage is TRBJ1-1, with TRBD1 matching 8 bases. This CDR3 contains 18 residues. The ends lost 2 bases at V and 1 base at J; junction bases unmatched: 12. Per the germline V gene, CDR1 is LGHDT and CDR2 is YNNKEL (reference sequence). The CDR3: CASSQQYYYGTGNTEAFF. DNA for the CDR3: TGTGCCAGCAGCCAACAGTATTATTACGGGACAGGGAACACTGAAGCTTTCTTT.

V gene TRBV5-1 combines with J gene TRBJ2-5; 8 nucleotides line up with TRBD1. The CDR3 runs to 16 residues. Germline assignment: CDR1 SGHRS and CDR2 YFSETQ. Trimming removed 0 bases from V and 5 bases from J; junction bases left unmatched: 9. The CDR3 reads CASSLAGQGALETQYF. The CDR3 DNA is TGCGCCAGCAGCTTGGCCGGGCAGGGGGCTTTGGAGACCCAGTACTTC.

CDR3 sequence: CASSLYQGNGETQYF. The CDR3 DNA reads as TGTGCCAGCAGCTTATACCAGGGAAATGGAGAGACCCAGTACTTC. The V gene is TRBV11-1, the J gene TRBJ2-5; a possible D gene is TRBD1 (5 bases). The CDR3 sequence is 15 residues long. Germline V lookup: CDR1 SGHAT, CDR2 FQDESV (reference sequence). The ends were cut back, 2 bases at V and 4 bases at J, with 14 bases in the middle.

V usage is TRBV24-1 and J usage is TRBJ2-3; 9 bases align to TRBD2. Germline lookup yields CDR1 KGHDR and CDR2 SFDVKD. J lost 0 bases, V lost 6 bases, and 3 bases had no gene match. This CDR3 spans 15 amino acids. The CDR3 DNA sequence: TGTGCCACCAGTCTAGCGGGGTACAGCACAGATACGCAGTATTTT. Protein product: CATSLAGYSTDTQYF.

Points on this clone: This CDR3 is also generated by other DNA sequences in the sample. The V and J genes are TRBV3-1 (or the pseudogene TRBV3-2) and TRBJ2-7, with TRBD1 matching over 9 bases. Germline loops: CDR1 LGHDT, CDR2 YNNKEL (reference sequence). V shed 3 bases, J shed 4 bases, and the junction held 1 base outside the gene matches. There are 13 residues in the CDR3. CDR3 sequence (DNA): TGTGCCAGCAGCCAGGGACAGGGATACGAGCAGTACGTC. It codes for CASSQGQGYEQYV.

The chain joins TRBV1 to TRBJ2-2; TRBD2 is the table's D call and was not checked against the DNA. TRBV1 is a known pseudogene. This CDR3 comprises 19 residues. The CDR3 nucleotides read TGCACCAGCAGCCCCAGACTAGCGGGGGGGGCGAGGCTTACCGGGGAGCTGTTTTTT. Translating it yields CTSSPRLAGGARLTGELFF.

V is TRBV5-4 and J is TRBJ2-3; D is possibly TRBD1 (5 bases). There are 17 residues in the CDR3. With 2 bases removed from V and 0 bases from J, the gap between germline ends came to 16 bases. Germline CDR1 is SGHNT and CDR2 is YYREEE (reference sequence). The CDR3 nucleotides read TGTGCCAGCAGCTTCGACGCACAGGTGCCTAGCACAGATACGCAGTATTTT. Its translation is CASSFDAQVPSTDTQYF.

The chain employs TRBV7-2 and TRBJ1-2; possibly TRBD1 for D (6 bases). Trimming removed 4 bases at V and 0 bases at J, with 12 bases between. Germline V gene data show CDR1 as SGHTA and CDR2 as FQGNSA. CDR3 size: 15 residues. Here the CDR3 reads CASSYGQSPNYGYTF. The CDR3 nucleotides read TGTGCCAGCAGCTACGGACAGAGCCCTAACTATGGCTACACCTTC.

J is TRBJ2-3 and V is TRBV11-3; possible D gene TRBD1, 5 bases. The CDR3 has 13 amino acids. The germline V gene has CDR1 SGHNT and CDR2 YENEEA. V was pared by 5 bases and J by 5 bases, with 11 bases between. The CDR3, as DNA: TGTGCCAGCAGCCCACCTGACAGAGATACGCAGTATTTT. It specifies CASSPPDRDTQYF.

The V call is TRBV5-1, the J call TRBJ2-1; 7 bases are a match to TRBD2. Looked up from germline, CDR1 is SGHRS and CDR2 is YFSETQ. The CDR3 consists of 15 residues. J was trimmed by 1 base and V by 4 bases; bases with no gene match: 5. The CDR3 nucleotides are TGCGCCAGCAGCCGGAGCGGGGAATCCTACAATGAGCAGTTCTTC. Protein sequence: CASSRSGESYNEQFF.

This clone has only a few counts. The CDR3 DNA reads as TGTGCCAGCAGGCCAGGGGGCCTTCAGCCCCAGCATTTT. Translating gives CASRPGGLQPQHF. The V call is TRBV28, the J call TRBJ1-5; 8 bases match TRBD1. Germline V gene data show CDR1 as MDHEN and CDR2 as SYDVKM. Trimming took 6 bases from V and 6 from J; bases not matched to a gene: 4. The CDR3 is 13 amino acids.

The J gene is TRBJ1-5, the V gene TRBV18, with TRBD1 matching 10 bases. Germline-derived CDR1 and CDR2 are KGHSH and LQKENI. The CDR3 runs 16 residues. Unmatched junction bases numbered 3, after V lost 0 bases and J lost 4 bases. CDR3 DNA: TGTGCCAGCTCACCACCCGGACAGGGGGAAAATCAGCCCCAGCATTTT. Its translation: CASSPPGQGENQPQHF.

J is TRBJ1-2 and V is TRBV3-1 (or the pseudogene TRBV3-2); 8 bases fit TRBD1. The V gene's germline CDR1 is LGHDT and CDR2 YNNKEL (reference sequence). This CDR3 has 14 residues. V lost 6 bases and J lost 4; bases outside the gene matches: 7. The CDR3 nucleotides read TGTGCCAGCAGTGACAGGGGAAGTACCTATGGCTACACCTTC. It translates to CASSDRGSTYGYTF.

The CDR3 DNA reads TGTGCCAGCAGCGAACTGGCTAACTATGGCTACACCTTC. Translated, it gives CASSELANYGYTF. The J gene is TRBJ1-2, the V gene TRBV12-3 or TRBV12-4; no reliable D call. CDR3 length equals 13 residues. V was clipped by 6 bases and J by 0 bases, with 8 bases between them.

This clone has just a few counts. The CDR3 loop reads CASSLRTGETQYF. Here the CDR3 DNA reads TGCGCCAGCAGCCTCCGGACAGGAGAGACCCAGTACTTC. This chain links TRBV10-1 with TRBJ2-5, with 7 bases fitting TRBD1. The CDR3 length is 13 residues. The germline gives CDR1 WNHNN, CDR2 SYGVQD (reference sequence). The junction had 5 bases not matched to a gene; V was cut back by 6 bases and J by 4 bases.

This sequence joins TRBV21-1 and TRBJ2-3; whether TRBD2, the table's D call, matches the DNA was not checked. TRBV21-1 is annotated as a pseudogene. This CDR3 spans 13 amino acids. The CDR3 coding sequence is TGTGCCAGCGGGGGAGGGCGCGAAGATACGCAGTATTTT. It is translated as CASGGGREDTQYF.

V and J are TRBV18 and TRBJ2-1, with D possibly matching TRBD2 (7 bases). This CDR3 comprises 16 residues. V gave up 6 bases and J gave up 5 bases, with 20 bases separating them. Germline-derived CDR1 and CDR2 are KGHSH and LQKENI. Here the CDR3 reads CASSPRVRGGDNEQFF. CDR3 nucleotide sequence: TGTGCCAGCTCCCCCCGGGTGAGGGGGGGGGACAATGAGCAGTTCTTC.

V usage is TRBV30 and J usage is TRBJ1-1; possible D gene TRBD1, 5 bases. The CDR3 loop spans 11 amino acids. In germline, CDR1 is GTSNPN, CDR2 SVGIG (reference sequence). Trimming pared 5 bases from V and 3 bases from J, leaving 7 bases between. The CDR3 coding sequence is TGTGCCTGGGAGGGGTACACTGAAGCTTTCTTT. Translation gives CAWEGYTEAFF.